This T cell receptor (beta chain) was retrieved from a study of cytomegalovirus exposure and HLA in healthy donors. General observations from the study: A prior analysis recorded that most TCR beta V segments were productive about 87% or about 30% of the time.

This clone was found a few times. As yet, its antigen is unknown. PCR employed 60 Vbeta and 13 Jbeta primers. TCRdb's table, derived via immunoSEQ multiplex PCR, lists solely in-frame clones and lacks some. This repertoire shows around 150,000 clones, about 66% found once; its top ten account for roughly 1.9%. Germline lookup yields CDR1 SGHRS and CDR2 YFSETQ. Unmatched junction bases numbered 6, after V lost 4 bases and J lost 2 bases. The CDR3 has 15 amino acids. The receptor was isolated from a male donor in good health and CMV-seronegative. This chain joins TRBV5-1 and TRBJ1-3, with TRBD1 identical over 7 bases. The sequencing input was PBMCs. CDR3 nucleotide sequence: TGCGCCAGCAGCGTGCTTGGGACAGCTGGAAACACCATATATTTT. It translates to CASSVLGTAGNTIYF.